This record looks at one TCR beta chain sequence and its context. Its antigen remains unidentified. Each CDR3 protein gets one entry after TCRdb re-called the reads with MiXCR. This table has fewer than 850,000 distinct CDR3 sequences, 25% to 35% appearing once. This specimen belongs to a study of T cell repertoires in cytomegalovirus infection. Study overall: CMV epitopes, recently identified HLA-C-restricted and well-studied HLA-B-restricted, were used. Indications of both CMV infection and matching HLA type were provided by public TCR beta signatures. General study results and limits: Dominating the ex vivo response were HLA-C-restricted CMV-specific TCR beta clonotypes.

Per the germline V gene, CDR1 is SGHVS and CDR2 is FNYEAQ. The CDR3 is 17 amino acids. With V trimmed by 3 bases and J by 4 bases, 11 bases remained unmatched. The receptor comes from a human donor in good health (CMV status not recorded). Some clones in this sample may be carry-over from other donors' samples. This sequence joins TRBV7-6 and TRBJ2-2; 7 bases line up with TRBD1. The sequences come from cultured CD8+ T cells from PBMCs, collected from culture after CMV antigen stimulation. CDR3 nucleotide sequence: TGTGCCAGCAGCTTTAGTTGGTACAGGGGCAGCACCGGGGAGCTGTTTTTT. Amino acid sequence: CASSFSWYRGSTGELFF.